This TCR beta chain was identified in a study of blood T cell repertoires in COVID-19. Method: immunoSEQ multiplex PCR; TCRdb's copy keeps in-frame clones and lacks some. The sample includes approximately 150,000 clones, about four fifths of them seen just once. This CDR3 region has 13 residues. Per the germline V gene, CDR1 is SEHNR and CDR2 is FQNEAQ (reference sequence). Trimming stripped 5 bases from V and 3 bases from J, with 11 bases between. This receptor was taken from a woman in her sixties with COVID-19, enrolled during active disease. The sequenced material came from peripheral blood. The chain joins TRBV7-9 to TRBJ2-7, with a weak D call TRBD2 (5 bases). The CDR3 DNA reads TGTGCCAGCAGCCCTGGTCGGGGCTACGAGCAGTACTTC. The encoded protein is CASSPGRGYEQYF.